The rows below give T cell receptor beta chains drawn from one sample of a study of T cell repertoires in cytomegalovirus infection. TCRdb independently ran MiXCR on the reads; one entry per CDR3 protein. The data hold 85,000 to 130,000 distinct CDR3 sequences, with less than 25% observed a single time. The sample taken for sequencing was CD8+ T cells from PBMCs. These receptors came from a human donor in good health (CMV status not recorded). Some clones in this sample may be carry-over from other donors' samples. Each CDR3 is given with its conserved first and last residue. A D gene is named only where the DNA matches it firmly. Size tells how often a clone was seen (once, few, many) or the class of an expanded clone, and some rows leave it out.

>TRBJ2-2|many|TRBV7-3|NA
TGTGCCAGCAGCCCCTACTACCAGGGACTCAACACCGGGGAGCTGTTTTTT
CASSPYYQGLNTGELFF
>TRBJ1-5|NA|TRBV6-5|TRBD1
TGTGCCAGCAGGGTCGGGACAGGGGGTGGCAATCAGCCCCAGCATTTT
CASRVGTGGGNQPQHF
>TRBJ2-2|many|TRBV7-6|NA
TGTGCCAGCAGCTTAGTTTTGGACGCCGAGAACACCGGGGAGCTGTTTTTT
CASSLVLDAENTGELFF
>TRBJ2-1|NA|TRBV12-3/TRBV12-4|NA
TGTGCCGTCAATGGCTCCTACAATGAGCAGTTCTTC
CAVNGSYNEQFF
>TRBJ2-7|many|TRBV7-9|TRBD2
TGTGCCAGCAGCTTAGGGCTAGCGGGGGTCACCTACGAGCAGTACTTC
CASSLGLAGVTYEQYF
>TRBJ1-4|few|TRBV12-3/TRBV12-4|NA
TGTGCCAGCAGTTTAAGGGGCAACTCCGGCGTCTTGAATGAAAAACTGTTTTTT
CASSLRGNSGVLNEKLFF
>TRBJ2-7|many|TRBV7-2|TRBD1
TGTGCCAGCAGCTCCCGCCCGGAAATATGGACAGGGGGATACGAGCAGTACTTC
CASSSRPEIWTGGYEQYF
>TRBJ2-3|NA|TRBV28|TRBD2
TGTGCCAGCAGTTTACAGGCGGGGGGGGGCCCAGATACGCAGTATTTT
CASSLQAGGGPDTQYF
>TRBJ1-1|many|TRBV4-2|TRBD1
TGTGCCAGCAGCCGACAGACAGGGGACCCGACCTTAGAAGCTTTCTTT
CASSRQTGDPTLEAFF
>TRBJ2-7|many|TRBV10-3|NA
TGTGCCATCAGCCCTATCCAGGGGACCTACGAGCAGTACTTC
CAISPIQGTYEQYF
>TRBJ2-5|few|TRBV20-1|NA
TGCAGTGCTAGAGGCCCTGGTGAGACCCAGTACTTC
CSARGPGETQYF
>TRBJ1-2|NA|TRBV25-1|NA
TGTGCCAGCAGTTCCCTGGCTCCCGGGACAACGAACTATGGCTACACCTTC
CASSSLAPGTTNYGYTF
>TRBJ1-2|NA|TRBV4-1|TRBD1
TGCGCCAGCAGCCAAGACGAGGGGGACAGCATCTATGGCTACACCTTC
CASSQDEGDSIYGYTF
>TRBJ2-1|NA|TRBV12-3/TRBV12-4|TRBD2
TGTGCCAGCAGTTTAGCCCCTCCGGGACTAGCGGGAGAGGGGGGTAATGAGCAGTTCTTC
CASSLAPPGLAGEGGNEQFF
>TRBJ2-1|few|TRBV5-6|NA
TGTGCCAGCAACTCGGACTTGGAGTCCTACAATGAGCAGTTCTTC
CASNSDLESYNEQFF
>TRBJ2-7|many|TRBV11-2|NA
TGTGCCAGCAGCCTTCAAACGGGTTACGAGCAGTACTTC
CASSLQTGYEQYF
>TRBJ2-5|NA|TRBV20-1|NA
TGCAGTGCTATCCCGGACTCACAGCAAGAGACCCAGTACTTC
CSAIPDSQQETQYF
>TRBJ1-3|few|TRBV19|NA
TGTGCCACTCTCGGGAACACCATATATTTT
CATLGNTIYF
>TRBJ2-2|NA|TRBV12-5|TRBD2
TGTGCTAGTGGTTTCTTAGCGGGGAACACCGGGGAGCTGTTTTTT
CASGFLAGNTGELFF
>TRBJ2-1|many|TRBV7-2|NA
TGTGCCAGCAGCCTACCAGCCGATCGAGGCAATGAGCAGTTCTTC
CASSLPADRGNEQFF
>TRBJ1-1|few|TRBV20-1|TRBD1
TGCAGTGCTCCTGGGACAGCCATGAACACTGAAGCTTTCTTT
CSAPGTAMNTEAFF
>TRBJ1-5|NA|TRBV4-1|NA
TGCGCCAGCAGCCAGGGTCAGAACAATCAGCCCCAGCATTTT
CASSQGQNNQPQHF
>TRBJ2-7|NA|TRBV11-2|NA
TGTGCCAACAGATCCGGGACATCCTACGAGCAGTACTTC
CANRSGTSYEQYF
>TRBJ2-3|NA|TRBV7-9|TRBD1
TGTGCCAGCAGCTTAAGGGACAGGGTTACAGATACGCAGTATTTT
CASSLRDRVTDTQYF
>TRBJ2-1|many|TRBV7-2|TRBD2
TGTGCCAGCAGCTGGGGCCTAGCGGGGGTTTACAATGAGCAGTTCTTC
CASSWGLAGVYNEQFF
>TRBJ2-7|few|TRBV4-3|TRBD1
TGCGCCAGCAGCCAAGAGGAAGGGACAGGGGCCTACGAGCAGTACTTC
CASSQEEGTGAYEQYF
>TRBJ2-3|many|TRBV19|TRBD1
TGTGCCAGTAGTATATGGGACAGCTCTTGGGGGCAGTATTTT
CASSIWDSSWGQYF
>TRBJ2-3|NA|TRBV6-2/TRBV6-3|TRBD1
TGTGCCAGCAGTTACTCGCTGCCCGGGACAGACAACACAGATACGCAGTATTTT
CASSYSLPGTDNTDTQYF
>TRBJ2-3|NA|TRBV4-1|NA
TGCGCCAGCAGCCAAGAACCGCTAGCGACTCCAGATACGCAGTATTTT
CASSQEPLATPDTQYF
>TRBJ2-7|NA|TRBV4-3|TRBD2
TGCGCCAGCAGCCAAGGGGTAGCGGGAGTTAACGAGCAGTACTTC
CASSQGVAGVNEQYF
>TRBJ1-5|NA|TRBV6-1|NA
TGTGCCAGCAGTGAAAAGAGGGTCAATCAGCCCCAGCATTTT
CASSEKRVNQPQHF
>TRBJ1-5|many|TRBV12-3/TRBV12-4|NA
TGTGCCAGCAGCCCCACTGCCCATCAGCCCCAGCATTTT
CASSPTAHQPQHF
>TRBJ1-5|many|TRBV7-9|NA
TGTGCCAGCAGCCTTATGGCGGCGGGGAGCAATCAGCCCCAGCATTTT
CASSLMAAGSNQPQHF
>TRBJ2-5|few|TRBV7-6|TRBD2
TGTGCCAGCAGCCTCCTAGGGGGGAGCGGGAGCGAGACCCAGTACTTC
CASSLLGGSGSETQYF
>TRBJ1-4|medium-sized|TRBV7-8|NA
TGTGCCAGCAGCCACACCAGCGCAACTAATGAAAAACTGTTTTTT
CASSHTSATNEKLFF
>TRBJ1-2|few|TRBV12-3/TRBV12-4|NA
TGTGCCAGCAGTTTGGGGTCACAGTCCTATGGCTACACCTTC
CASSLGSQSYGYTF
>TRBJ2-1|NA|TRBV4-1|TRBD2
TGCGCCAGCAGCCACGGACTAGCGGGAGGATTAGGCAATGAGCAGTTCTTC
CASSHGLAGGLGNEQFF
>TRBJ2-2|NA|TRBV12-3/TRBV12-4|NA
TGTGCCAGCAGTTACACCGGGGAGCTGTTTTTT
CASSYTGELFF
>TRBJ2-5|many|TRBV7-9|TRBD2
TGTGCCAGCAGCTCGTTAGGGGAGGACAGCGGGGGGCCCAGGAAGACCCAGTACTTC
CASSSLGEDSGGPRKTQYF
>TRBJ2-3|NA|TRBV2|NA
TGTGCCAGCAGTGGGACGGCAGACACAGATACGCAGTATTTT
CASSGTADTDTQYF
>TRBJ1-3|NA|TRBV5-1|NA
TGCGCCAGCAGCTCGACCATTGATCCGCTTATAAACACCATATATTTT
CASSSTIDPLINTIYF
>TRBJ2-5|NA|TRBV7-4|TRBD2
TGTGCCAGCAGCTTAGTTGGGGGGGGACAAGAGACCCAGTACTTC
CASSLVGGGQETQYF
>TRBJ2-1|NA|TRBV7-9|NA
TGTGCCAGCAGCCCCCCACGCGGGGAGCTACAGTTCTTC
CASSPPRGELQFF
>TRBJ1-1|many|TRBV7-9|TRBD1
TGTGCCAGCAGCGACACCGGGACAGGGAACACTGAAGCTTTCTTT
CASSDTGTGNTEAFF
>TRBJ2-7|few|TRBV28|NA
TGTGCCAGCAGTTTATTACAGGGAGATTCCGAGCAGTACTTC
CASSLLQGDSEQYF
>TRBJ2-3|few|TRBV7-6|TRBD2
TGTGCCAGCAGTCACCCTAGCGGGGGCCTGGGAGATACGCAGTATTTT
CASSHPSGGLGDTQYF
>TRBJ1-6|few|TRBV7-8|NA
TGTGCCAGCAGCTCCACAGGGTTCGAACCCCTCCACTTT
CASSSTGFEPLHF
>TRBJ1-2|NA|TRBV7-9|NA
TGTGCCAGCAGCTTAGAAGGGGGGACTATCTATGGCTACACCTTC
CASSLEGGTIYGYTF
>TRBJ2-5|few|TRBV7-2|TRBD2
TGTGCCAGCAGCTTATCAGCGGGAGTCAGAGAGACCCAGTACTTC
CASSLSAGVRETQYF
>TRBJ2-3|few|TRBV19|TRBD1
TGTGCCAGTAGTATAATCGGACAGGGGGCGTTGGTAACAGATACGCAGTATTTT
CASSIIGQGALVTDTQYF
>TRBJ1-1|many|TRBV7-2|NA
TGTGCCAGCAGCTTAGCCTATGGGGCTGAAGCTTTCTTT
CASSLAYGAEAFF
>TRBJ2-2|many|TRBV7-8|NA
TGTGCCAGCAACGTGATTTCCGGGGAGCTGTTTTTT
CASNVISGELFF
>TRBJ2-1|few|TRBV11-2|TRBD1
TGTGCCAGCAGCGACCGGACAGGGGCCAATGAGCAGTTCTTC
CASSDRTGANEQFF
>TRBJ2-7|NA|TRBV12-5|NA
TGTGCTAGTGGTTTTGGCTACGAGCAGTACTTC
CASGFGYEQYF